This TCR beta chain emerged from a study of identical twins. Study-level points and caveats: Compared with models, monozygotic twins showed more out-of-frame TCR alpha sharing.

TCRdb reprocessed the 5' RACE reads with MiXCR, giving one entry per CDR3 protein. The sample has under 500,000 distinct CDR3 sequences; roughly 13% are singletons. There are a few counts of this clonotype. Its specificity is not known. These data also formed part of another study, on yellow fever vaccine responses in identical twins.

This clonotype was sampled from a woman under 30 in good health. The sequencing input was CD4+ T cells sorted from blood.

CDR3 sequence reads: CASSLRGRSTEAFF. As DNA, the CDR3 is TGTGCCAGCAGTCTCAGGGGGCGAAGCACTGAAGCTTTCTTT. The V and J genes are TRBV6-1 and TRBJ1-1, with 8 bases that match TRBD1. CDR1 is MNHNS and CDR2 is SASEGT in the germline V gene. Germline trimming cut 5 bases from V and 4 bases from J; bases unmatched to any gene: 6. The CDR3 runs to 14 residues.